The source of this T cell receptor beta chain is a study of blood T cell repertoires in COVID-19. On the study more broadly: Donors in the United States, Italy and Spain gave samples during acute or convalescent COVID-19. T cells, B-cell-depleted T cells, or PBMCs provided the cDNA or gDNA that served as material.

V lost 1 base, J lost 7 bases, and 11 bases lay in between. The CDR3 is 14 residues long. The V gene's germline CDR1 is LGHNA and CDR2 YNFKEQ. In the authors' workflow: Counts of nucleated cells, estimated from reference gene primer amplification, were obtained. Produced via immunoSEQ multiplex PCR; TCRdb's table is partial and in-frame only. V and J calls and clone size follow that table, whereas D and trimming were derived from the DNA. The table lists 150,000 to 200,000 clones, about 86% of them singletons, with 3.5% to 4.5% in the top ten. The chain links TRBV4-2 to TRBJ2-1; D is ambiguous. The material sequenced was peripheral blood. The TCR was taken from a man aged 18 to 29 with active or convalescent COVID-19. CDR3 region: CASSQASLRNEQFF. CDR3 bases: TGTGCCAGCAGCCAAGCTTCCCTCAGGAATGAGCAGTTCTTC.